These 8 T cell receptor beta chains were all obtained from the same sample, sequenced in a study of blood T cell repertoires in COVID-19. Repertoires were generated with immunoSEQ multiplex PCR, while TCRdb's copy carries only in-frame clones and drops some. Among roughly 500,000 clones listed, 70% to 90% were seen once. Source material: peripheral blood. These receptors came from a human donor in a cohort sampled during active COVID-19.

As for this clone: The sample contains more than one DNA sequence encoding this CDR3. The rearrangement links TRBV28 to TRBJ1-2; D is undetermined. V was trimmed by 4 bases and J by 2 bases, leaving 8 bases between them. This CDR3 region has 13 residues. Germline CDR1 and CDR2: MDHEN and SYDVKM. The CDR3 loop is CASSYRGNYGYTF. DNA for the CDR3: TGTGCCAGCAGTTACCGGGGAAACTATGGCTACACCTTC.

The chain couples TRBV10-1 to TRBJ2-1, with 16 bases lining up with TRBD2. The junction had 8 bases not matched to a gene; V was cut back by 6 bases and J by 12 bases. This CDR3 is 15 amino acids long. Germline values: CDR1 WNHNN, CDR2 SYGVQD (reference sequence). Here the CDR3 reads CASSDPGLAGGLQFF. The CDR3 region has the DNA TGCGCCAGCAGCGACCCGGGACTAGCGGGAGGGCTGCAGTTCTTC.

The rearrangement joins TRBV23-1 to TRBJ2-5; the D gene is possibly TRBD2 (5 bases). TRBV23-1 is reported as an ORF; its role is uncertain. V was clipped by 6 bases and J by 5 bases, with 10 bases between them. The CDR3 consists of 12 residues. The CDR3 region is CASSPPGETQYF. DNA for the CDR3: TGCGCCAGCAGCCCCCCGGGGGAGACCCAGTACTTC.

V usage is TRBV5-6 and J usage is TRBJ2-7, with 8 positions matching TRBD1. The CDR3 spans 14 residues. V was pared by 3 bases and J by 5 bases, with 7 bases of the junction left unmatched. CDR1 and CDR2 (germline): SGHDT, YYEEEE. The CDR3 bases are TGTGCCAGCAGCTCACAGGGGGACTGGAACGAGCAGTACTTC. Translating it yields CASSSQGDWNEQYF.

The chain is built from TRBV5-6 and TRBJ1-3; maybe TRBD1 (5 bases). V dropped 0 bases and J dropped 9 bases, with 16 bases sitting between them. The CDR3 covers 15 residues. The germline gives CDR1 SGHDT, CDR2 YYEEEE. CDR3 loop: CASSLAQGGLSTIYF. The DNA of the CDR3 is TGTGCCAGCAGCTTGGCTCAGGGAGGACTATCCACCATATATTTT.

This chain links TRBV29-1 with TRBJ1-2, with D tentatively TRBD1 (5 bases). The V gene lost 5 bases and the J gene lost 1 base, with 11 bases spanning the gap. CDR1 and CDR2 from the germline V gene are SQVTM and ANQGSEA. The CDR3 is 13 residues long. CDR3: CSVLQTVNYGYTF. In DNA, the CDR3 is TGCAGCGTTCTCCAGACAGTTAACTATGGCTACACCTTC.

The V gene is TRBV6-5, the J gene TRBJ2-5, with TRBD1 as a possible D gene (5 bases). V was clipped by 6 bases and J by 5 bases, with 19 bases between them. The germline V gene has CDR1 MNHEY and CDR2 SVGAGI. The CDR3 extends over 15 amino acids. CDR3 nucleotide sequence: TGTGCCAGCAGCTCCGCCTCAGGGTATCGGGAGACCCAGTACTTC. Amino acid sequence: CASSSASGYRETQYF.

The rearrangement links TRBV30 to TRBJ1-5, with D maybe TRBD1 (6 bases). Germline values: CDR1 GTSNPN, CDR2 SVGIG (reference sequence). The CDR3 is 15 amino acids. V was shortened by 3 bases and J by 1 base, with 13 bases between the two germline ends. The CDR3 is CAWRDQGLSNQPQHF. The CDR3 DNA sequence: TGTGCCTGGAGGGATCAGGGGTTGAGCAATCAGCCCCAGCATTTT.